The 21 T cell receptor beta chains below come from one sample, sequenced in a study of blood T cell repertoires in COVID-19. Clones were sequenced by immunoSEQ multiplex PCR, and TCRdb holds only the in-frame ones, with some missing. The repertoire has 200,000 or so clones, about 80% of them found once; the top ten carry 1.3%. Sequences were obtained from PBMCs or T cells enriched from blood (not recorded which). The receptors shown here come from a woman in her forties with acute COVID-19.

The chain recombines TRBV7-8 with TRBJ1-5, with 10 nucleotides matching TRBD1. This CDR3 comprises 17 residues. Germline-derived CDR1 and CDR2 are SGHVS and FQNEAQ. The ends lost 5 bases at V and 0 bases at J; junction bases unmatched: 7. This chain's CDR3 is CASSGDRGGDSNQPQHF. CDR3 DNA: TGTGCCAGCAGCGGGGACAGGGGAGGCGATAGCAATCAGCCCCAGCATTTT.

The sample holds a few counts of this clone. The rearrangement uses TRBV19 and TRBJ1-1, with D possibly being TRBD1 (5 bases). Germline V CDR1 and CDR2: LNHDA, SQIVND (reference sequence). Trimming took 5 bases from V and 3 from J, leaving 19 bases between them. The CDR3 runs 16 residues. As DNA, the CDR3 is TGTGCCAGTAGTCAACGACAGAAGGAGGGGTACACTGAAGCTTTCTTT. Its translation is CASSQRQKEGYTEAFF.

The gene calls are TRBV6-5 and TRBJ2-1; 8 bases are shared with TRBD1. Germline V gives CDR1 MNHEY, CDR2 SVGAGI. The CDR3 loop spans 14 amino acids. With V trimmed by 7 bases and J by 6 bases, 8 bases remained unmatched. This CDR3 reads CASTRQGSGNEQFF. CDR3 nucleotides: TGTGCCAGCACGAGACAGGGGTCAGGCAATGAGCAGTTCTTC.

The rearrangement uses TRBV24-1 and TRBJ2-1; TRBD2 aligns across 10 bases. This CDR3 comprises 16 residues. Germline CDR1 is KGHDR and CDR2 is SFDVKD. Unmatched junction bases numbered 2, after V lost 4 bases and J lost 0 bases. The CDR3 region is CATSESGGGSYNEQFF. DNA for the CDR3: TGTGCCACCAGTGAAAGCGGGGGGGGCTCCTACAATGAGCAGTTCTTC.

This chain connects TRBV5-4 to TRBJ1-2; D is possibly TRBD1 (5 bases). Germline V gives CDR1 SGHNT, CDR2 YYREEE (reference sequence). V was cut by 6 bases and J by 6 bases, with 15 bases left in between. The CDR3 loop spans 13 amino acids. The CDR3 is CASNNWGVDGYTF. CDR3 bases: TGTGCCAGCAATAATTGGGGGGTTGATGGCTACACCTTC.

This clone has only one observation. The gene calls are TRBV10-2 and TRBJ2-1; 8 bases map to TRBD1. Germline V gene data show CDR1 as WSHSY and CDR2 as SAAADI. V dropped 8 bases and J dropped 5; count of bases not matched to a gene: 8. The CDR3 has 14 amino acids. The CDR3: CASGFRGPNNEQFF. CDR3 bases: TGCGCCAGCGGGTTCAGGGGGCCCAACAATGAGCAGTTCTTC.

The V call is TRBV7-2, the J call TRBJ1-5, with D uncertain. The CDR3 spans 15 residues. Germline-derived CDR1 and CDR2 are SGHTA and FQGNSA. V gave up 4 bases and J gave up 3 bases, with 13 bases separating them. The CDR3 bases are TGTGCCAGCAGCTCGGGAGGTGGAAACAATCAGCCCCAGCATTTT. Amino acid sequence: CASSSGGGNNQPQHF.

The chain links TRBV5-5 to TRBJ2-5; TRBD1 aligns across 9 bases. The CDR3 is 14 residues long. With 4 bases clipped from V and 5 bases from J, the junction kept 6 bases outside the gene matches. The germline V gene encodes CDR1 SGHKS and CDR2 YYEKEE (reference sequence). The CDR3 DNA is TGTGCCAGCAGCAGGGCACAGGGGGCGGAGACCCAGTACTTC. Translated: CASSRAQGAETQYF.

The J gene is TRBJ1-1, the V gene TRBV2; unclear D gene. This CDR3 is 12 amino acids long. V dropped 8 bases and J dropped 7 bases, with 14 bases sitting between them. The germline V gene has CDR1 SNHLY and CDR2 FYNNEI. CDR3 residues: CASLSREVEAFF. The DNA of the CDR3 is TGTGCCAGCTTGTCAAGAGAGGTTGAAGCTTTCTTT.

The chain carries TRBV7-9 and TRBJ1-1; TRBD1 aligns across 9 bases. The CDR3 consists of 15 residues. V lost 5 bases and J lost 5; bases outside the gene matches: 9. Germline V CDR1 and CDR2: SEHNR, FQNEAQ (reference sequence). CDR3 bases: TGTGCCAGCAGCCGGACAGGGGCCCCGCGGACTGAAGCTTTCTTT. It is translated as CASSRTGAPRTEAFF.

This chain links TRBV9 with TRBJ1-2, with D possibly being TRBD1 (6 bases). In germline, CDR1 is SGDLS, CDR2 YYNGEE. CDR3 size: 14 residues. V was trimmed by 3 bases and J by 4 bases, leaving 13 bases between them. The chain's CDR3 is CASSGPGVSYGYTF. In DNA, the CDR3 is TGTGCCAGCAGCGGGCCAGGGGTGAGCTATGGCTACACCTTC.

The V and J genes are TRBV5-1 and TRBJ2-1, with 9 bases matching TRBD2. The CDR3 loop spans 15 amino acids. With V trimmed by 0 bases and J by 6 bases, 4 bases remained unmatched. CDR1 is SGHRS, CDR2 YFSETQ, per germline. This CDR3 reads CASSLGGGGANEQFF. CDR3 coding DNA: TGCGCCAGCAGCTTGGGCGGCGGGGGGGCCAATGAGCAGTTCTTC.

The V and J genes are TRBV24-1 and TRBJ2-7, with 9 positions matching TRBD1. Per the germline V gene, CDR1 is KGHDR and CDR2 is SFDVKD. Trimming cost V 4 bases and J 6 bases; bases outside gene matches: 6. The CDR3 contains 14 residues. The CDR3 DNA follows: TGTGCCACCAGTGACGGGACAGGGTTCCGCGAGCAGTACTTC. This sequence encodes CATSDGTGFREQYF.

The chain employs TRBV2 and TRBJ1-2; no definite D call. V was trimmed by 4 bases and J by 4 bases, leaving 13 bases between them. This CDR3 spans 14 amino acids. Per germline, CDR1 SNHLY and CDR2 FYNNEI. This chain's CDR3 is CASSGVTSGYGYTF. The CDR3 DNA is TGTGCCAGCAGTGGTGTGACCTCGGGCTATGGCTACACCTTC.

In its sample, this clone was seen once. The CDR3 sequence is CASSLAAGVEQFF. Written as DNA, the CDR3 is TGTGCCAGCAGTTTGGCAGCGGGTGTTGAGCAGTTCTTC. The chain couples TRBV27 to TRBJ2-1, with D possibly TRBD2 on 6 matching bases. This CDR3 region has 13 residues. The V end lost 3 bases, the J end lost 9 bases, and 12 bases lay between the germline ends. Germline V CDR1 and CDR2: MNHEY, SMNVEV (reference sequence).

V and J are TRBV6-5 and TRBJ2-7; 7 bases align to TRBD1. The CDR3 has 13 residues. V shed 6 bases and J 3 bases; nucleotides not matched to a gene: 5. Germline V gene data show CDR1 as MNHEY and CDR2 as SVGAGI. CDR3 nucleotides: TGTGCCAGCAGCCGGGACAGTTACTACGAGCAGTACTTC. This translates into CASSRDSYYEQYF.

The chain has TRBV6-2 or TRBV6-3 and TRBJ2-7, with D perhaps matching TRBD1 (6 bases). Germline-derived CDR1 and CDR2 are MNHEY and SVGEGT. Trimming cost V 4 bases and J 3 bases, with 16 bases left between them. The CDR3 sequence is 15 residues long. This CDR3 reads CASSSAGTHNYEQYF. CDR3 coding DNA: TGTGCCAGCAGTTCGGCCGGGACACATAACTACGAGCAGTACTTC.

Only a few counts were recorded for this clone. The gene calls are TRBV11-2 and TRBJ2-1; D remains unclear. The CDR3 runs to 13 residues. The germline CDR1 and CDR2 sequences are SGHAT and FQNNGV. Trimming cost V 5 bases and J 9 bases, with 14 bases left between them. The CDR3 region has the DNA TGTGCCAGCAGCCCGACTGGGTGGAGTGAGCAGTTCTTC. It yields the protein CASSPTGWSEQFF.

The chain is built from TRBV3-1 (or the pseudogene TRBV3-2) and TRBJ1-1, with D maybe TRBD1 (5 bases). CDR3 length: 15 amino acids. Germline V gene sequence: CDR1 LGHDT, CDR2 YNNKEL (reference sequence). V was shortened by 6 bases and J by 5 bases, with 19 bases between the two germline ends. The chain's CDR3 is CASSPGGLFFTEAFF. DNA of the CDR3: TGTGCCAGCAGTCCCGGGGGTCTTTTTTTTACTGAAGCTTTCTTT.

V is TRBV11-2 and J is TRBJ2-7, with TRBD2 identical over 7 bases. This CDR3 spans 16 amino acids. Germline-derived CDR1 and CDR2 are SGHAT and FQNNGV. V gave up 1 base and J gave up 3 bases; unmatched junction bases: 9. The CDR3, as DNA: TGTGCCAGCAGCTTAGTAGGGTCTTGGGGGGGCTACGAGCAGTACTTC. Protein sequence: CASSLVGSWGGYEQYF.

The count of this clone is one. The CDR3 sequence: CASRVGQGPGEAFF. CDR3 coding DNA: TGTGCCAGCAGAGTCGGGCAGGGCCCGGGTGAAGCTTTCTTT. The rearrangement links TRBV28 to TRBJ1-1, with TRBD1 as a possible D gene (5 bases). Trimming cost V 6 bases and J 7 bases, with 18 bases left between them. CDR3 length equals 14 residues. CDR1 MDHEN and CDR2 SYDVKM come from the germline V gene. The whole variable domain, filled in from reference TRBV28 and TRBJ1-1, reads DVKVTQSSRYLVKRTGEKVFLECVQDMDHENMFWYRQDPGLGLRLIYFSYDVKMKEKGDIPEGYSVSREKKERFSLILESASTNQTSMYLCASRVGQGPGEAFFGQGTRLTVV.